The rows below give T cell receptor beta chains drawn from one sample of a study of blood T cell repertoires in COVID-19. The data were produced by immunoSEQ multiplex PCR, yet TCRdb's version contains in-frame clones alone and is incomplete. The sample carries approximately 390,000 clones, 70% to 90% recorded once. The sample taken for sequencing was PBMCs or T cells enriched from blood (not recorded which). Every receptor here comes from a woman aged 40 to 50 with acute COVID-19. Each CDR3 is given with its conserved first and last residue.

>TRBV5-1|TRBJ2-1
CASSLEGTASYNEQFF
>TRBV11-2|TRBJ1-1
CASSFYRQGAEAFF
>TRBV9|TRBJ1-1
CASSETGQVFEAFF
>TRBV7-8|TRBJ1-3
CASSLSIQVGNTIYF
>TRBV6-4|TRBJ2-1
CASSATGRYNEQFF
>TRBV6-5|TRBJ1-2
CASSWDAGGYTF
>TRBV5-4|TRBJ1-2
CASSFTREGYGYTF
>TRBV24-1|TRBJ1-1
CATSDRDTEAFF
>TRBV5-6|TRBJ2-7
CASSYGLDEQYF
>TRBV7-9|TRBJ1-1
CASSLDGENAFF
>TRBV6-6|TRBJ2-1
CASINLAGGYNEQFF
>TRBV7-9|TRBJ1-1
CASSLGADSGFTEAFF
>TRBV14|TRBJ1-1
CASSPGPGQGNTEAFF
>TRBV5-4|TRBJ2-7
CASSLDRGYEQYF
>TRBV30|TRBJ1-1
CAWSRQGDPAFF
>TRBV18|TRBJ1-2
CASSNSGLQGADRGYTF
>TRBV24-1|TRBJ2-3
CATRGPLAGASDTQYF
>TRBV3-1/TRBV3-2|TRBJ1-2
CASSPLVAQGNYGYTF
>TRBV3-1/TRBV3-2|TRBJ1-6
CASSQDIQVYNSPLHF
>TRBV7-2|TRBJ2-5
CASSLGPAGGAQETQYF
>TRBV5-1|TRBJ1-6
CASSLERGDGSPLHF
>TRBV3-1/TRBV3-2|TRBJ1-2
CASSQDMAGGARYGYTF
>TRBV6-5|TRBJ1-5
CASGRDAALQPQHF
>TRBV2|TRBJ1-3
CASSSRTRVFGGNTIYF
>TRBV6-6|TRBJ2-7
CASSPLGGSYEQYF
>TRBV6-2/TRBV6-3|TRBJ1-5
CASSYLGQRNQPQHF
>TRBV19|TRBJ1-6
CASRRSGTEQNSPLHF
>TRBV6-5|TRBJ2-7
CASISGTGGFEQYF
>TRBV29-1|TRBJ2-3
CSVEDRGTGSPDTQYF
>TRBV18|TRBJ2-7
CASSQQGYEQYF
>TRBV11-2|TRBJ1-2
CASNKIRGTAAGYTF
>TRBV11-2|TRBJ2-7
CASSLGQPYEQYF
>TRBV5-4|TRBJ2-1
CASSSTGGSSYNEQFF
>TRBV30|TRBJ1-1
CAWSVLRTGGDTEAFF
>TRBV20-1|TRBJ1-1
CRAQANTEAFF
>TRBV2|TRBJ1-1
CASLQGVRGTEAFF
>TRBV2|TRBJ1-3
CASRAGFSGNTIYF
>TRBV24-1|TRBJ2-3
CATSDSSTGTDTQYF